This TCR beta chain was found in a study of blood T cells in healthy people across ages. Together with a sample-barcoded 5' primer, a J-beta primer mix was included in a second PCR lasting about 7 to 11 cycles. MiXCR, run by TCRdb on the 5' RACE reads, gives a single entry per CDR3 protein. Here the sample spans roughly 800,000 distinct CDR3 sequences, roughly 60% being singletons. The CDR3 has 17 residues. V was pared by 0 bases and J by 11 bases, with 25 bases between. The germline gives CDR1 LGHNA, CDR2 YSLEER. V and J are TRBV4-3 and TRBJ2-5; D may be TRBD2 (6 bases). Input material: blood. This sequence originates from a man aged 25-45 years in good health. The chain's CDR3 is CASSQDTSTRSYNEQYF. The CDR3 DNA is TGCGCCAGCAGCCAAGATACTAGCACCCGCTCCTACAATGAGCAGTACTTC.